This T cell receptor beta chain was recorded in a study of OX40 agonist ivuxolimab in advanced cancers. Study-wide results and limits: The specificity for antigen of the expanded peripheral T cells was not determined. There was clonal expansion of CD4+ and CD8+ blood T cells by week 6 at 0.1 to 3.0 mg/kg.

The germline V and J ends were trimmed by 5 bases and 2 bases, with 2 bases remaining between them. Germline CDR1 and CDR2: LNHDA and SQIVND (reference sequence). This CDR3 has 11 residues. Regarding this clone: Its antigen is not identified.

Using immunoSEQ multiplex PCR, the repertoire was profiled, and TCRdb retains in-frame clones only, with some absent. The sample lists some 96,000 clones, approximately 90% occurring once. The sequencing used CD4+ or CD8+ T cells sorted from blood, collected in a trial of the OX40 agonist ivuxolimab. The V and J genes are TRBV19 and TRBJ2-3, with no clear D. The clonotype was recovered from an adult with an advanced solid tumor such as melanoma, head and neck, liver or kidney cancer. This CDR3 is CASSATDTQYF. The CDR3 nucleotides read TGTGCCAGTAGTGCCACAGATACGCAGTATTTT.